The entry that follows covers one TCR beta chain sequence. The CDR3 is 14 amino acids. Trimming stripped 6 bases from V and 6 bases from J, with 15 bases between. CDR1 and CDR2 (germline): MDHEN, SYDVKM. Method: immunoSEQ multiplex PCR; TCRdb's copy keeps in-frame clones and lacks some. The sample shows some 11,000 clones, about 76% of them seen only once. This specimen belongs to a study of T cell clones after liver transplantation. Study-wide context: A pre-transplant mixed lymphocyte reaction with TCRbeta sequencing defined graft-donor-reactive clones followed in post-transplant blood.

This clonotype was obtained from a human patient who received a liver transplant. Some T cells may originate from the graft donor. The sequences come from CD4+ T cells from blood, collected less than 33 months after liver transplant. This chain joins TRBV28 and TRBJ1-5; weak D call: TRBD1 (6 bases). Here the CDR3 DNA reads TGTGCCAGCAGCTCGGGGGGGCGGGGTCAGCCCCAGCATTTT. Its translation is CASSSGGRGQPQHF.